The table lists the clone carrying this T cell receptor (beta chain) with a count of one. The germline gene is not matched at one end of the junction; a read error may be the cause. This record belongs to a study of glioma-infiltrating T cells after dendritic cell vaccination. Per the germline V gene, CDR1 is MNHEY and CDR2 is SVGAGI. The CDR3 extends over 13 amino acids. Data came from immunoSEQ multiplex PCR; TCRdb stores just in-frame clones and leaves some out. The table records around 72,000 clones, 81% of them present only once. The sequencing here drew on blood, taken before dendritic cell vaccination. This rearrangement joins TRBV6-5 to TRBJ2-7; D might be TRBD1 (6 bases). The receptor's source is a human donor with glioblastoma. CDR3 residues: CVSRPGTIREQYF. The CDR3, as DNA: TGTGTCAGCAGACCCGGGACAATTCGGGAGCAGTACTTC.